The present TCR beta chain was sequenced within a study of shared clonotypes between healthy human individuals. Study details: CD4 naive and memory got three plates each, CD8 naive two, CD8 memory one.

In the case of this clone: No antigen is known for it.

Points from the study as a whole: Around 5.3% of naive CD4 clonotypes were shared across a few donors.

The CDR3 runs to 14 residues. Trimming removed 6 bases from V and 6 bases from J; junction bases left unmatched: 6. The germline V gene encodes CDR1 KGHSH and CDR2 LQKENI. Sequencing used immunoSEQ multiplex PCR; TCRdb keeps in-frame clones, though not all of them. The repertoire consists of around 1,000,000 clones, with 60% to 85% occurring once and the leading ten covering 0.89%. The sequence was collected from a man younger than 35 in good health. Some clones in this sample may be carry-over from other donors' samples. The genes are TRBV18 and TRBJ2-7; 12 nucleotides match TRBD2. The sample taken for sequencing was memory CD4+ T cells from PBMCs. Subset indicated: CD45RA-negative fraction. As DNA, the CDR3 is TGTGCCAGCTCCCTAGCGGGAGGGCCTGTCGAGCAGTACTTC. This sequence encodes CASSLAGGPVEQYF.